This TCR beta chain is drawn from a study of cytomegalovirus exposure and HLA in healthy donors. Findings and limits, study-wide: Earlier findings revealed that most TCR beta V segments proved productive either about 87% or about 30% of the time. Accurate HLA-A and HLA-B prediction from TCR beta sequences was reported for most subjects. There were reportedly fewer N-insertions in an Asian-associated ancestry cluster than the approximately 670-donor mean, in a later analysis. A likely sequencing artifact accounted for one observed cluster of highly shared sequence variants.

Comment on this clone: Its antigen is not known. The same CDR3 also results from other DNA sequences found in this sample.

Primers for the PCR totalled 60 Vbeta and 13 Jbeta. Profiling relied on immunoSEQ multiplex PCR, and the TCRdb table lists in-frame clones only, not all of them. This repertoire includes about 200,000 clones. This receptor was obtained from a girl between 2 and 10 years old in good health and CMV-seropositive. The specimen was PBMCs.

CDR3 DNA sequence: TGTGCCAGCAGGACAGGGAACACTGAAGCTTTCTTT. This encodes CASRTGNTEAFF. The chain carries TRBV27 and TRBJ1-1; TRBD1 is a possible D gene (6 bases). This CDR3 region has 12 residues. In germline, CDR1 is MNHEY, CDR2 SMNVEV (reference sequence). Between the trimmed V and J ends, which lost 6 bases and 1 base, there was a span of 6 bases.